The rows below give T cell receptor beta chains drawn from one sample of a study of cytomegalovirus exposure and HLA in healthy donors. Method: immunoSEQ multiplex PCR; TCRdb's copy keeps in-frame clones and lacks some. The profile shows fewer than 150,000 clones, roughly four fifths of them singletons. The specimen sequenced was PBMCs. The receptors derive from a human donor in good health. Both conserved end residues are part of each CDR3. D genes are given only for firm matches. Not every row has a clone size; where given, it reads once, few, many or a size class.

d_gene,abundance,j_gene,v_gene,CDR3nt,CDR3aa
TRBD1,NA,TRBJ2-3,TRBV4-1,TGCGCCAGCACGGACAGGGGGCAGACAGATACGCAGTATTTT,CASTDRGQTDTQYF
NA,few,TRBJ2-7,TRBV7-9,TGTGCCAGCAGCCCCTACTCCTACGAGCAGTACTTC,CASSPYSYEQYF
NA,NA,TRBJ2-1,TRBV11-1,TGTGCCAGCAGCTTACCGTACAATGAGCAGTTCTTC,CASSLPYNEQFF
TRBD1,NA,TRBJ2-1,TRBV7-6,TGTGCCAGCAGTCTAACAGGGGGAATCTACAATGAGCAGTTCTTC,CASSLTGGIYNEQFF
NA,few,TRBJ2-2,TRBV19,TGTGCCAGTAAAGGGGGGGAGGACACCGGGGAGCTGTTTTTT,CASKGGEDTGELFF
NA,NA,TRBJ2-6,TRBV19,TGTGCCAGTATAGGGGCCAATTCTGGGGCCAACGTCCTGACTTTC,CASIGANSGANVLTF
NA,NA,TRBJ2-1,TRBV28,TGTGCCAGCAGTTTATTACAGGGAGAGGGGGAGTTCTTC,CASSLLQGEGEFF
TRBD1,NA,TRBJ2-2,TRBV2,TGTGCCAGCAGTGCAGGACAGGGGCCCACCGGGGAGCTGTTTTTT,CASSAGQGPTGELFF
NA,few,TRBJ2-7,TRBV11-1,TGTGCCAGCAGCCATACCGCGGGGACCTACGAGCAGTACTTC,CASSHTAGTYEQYF
NA,NA,TRBJ2-7,TRBV4-1,TGCGCCAGCAGCCAAAGACTAGGTCGGTACGAGCAGTACTTC,CASSQRLGRYEQYF
NA,NA,TRBJ2-3,TRBV21-1,TGTGCCAGCAGCAGTAGCGGGAGCAACACAGATACGCAGTATTTT,CASSSSGSNTDTQYF
TRBD1,NA,TRBJ1-2,TRBV4-2,TGTGCCAGCAGCCAAGTAGGGGGCGGGTATGACTACACCTTC,CASSQVGGGYDYTF
TRBD2,NA,TRBJ2-4,TRBV2,TGTGCCAGCAGGGGCCCGGGAGGGCCGGCGGGGGCCAAAAACATTCAGTACTTC,CASRGPGGPAGAKNIQYF
NA,NA,TRBJ2-5,TRBV2,TGTGCCAGCAGTGGGGAGGCGAGGGGTGAGACCCAGTACTTC,CASSGEARGETQYF
NA,NA,TRBJ2-7,TRBV7-9,TGTGCCAGCAGCCAGGGCGGGACCACCTACGAGCAGTACTTC,CASSQGGTTYEQYF
NA,NA,TRBJ2-1,TRBV27,TGTGCCAGCAGACGAACCTCGGGTTGGAATGAGCAGTTCTTC,CASRRTSGWNEQFF
NA,NA,TRBJ2-5,TRBV9,TGTGCCAGCAGCGTAGGAGGAGAAACTTCAACAAGGGAGACCCAGTACTTC,CASSVGGETSTRETQYF
TRBD1,NA,TRBJ2-7,TRBV10-2,TGCGCCAGCAGCTCCCGGGACAGGGCCCATCTTTACGAGCAGTACTTC,CASSSRDRAHLYEQYF
NA,NA,TRBJ1-1,TRBV11-3,TGTGCCAGCAGCTTATACGTTGGGGAGGGGGCTGAAGCTTTCTTT,CASSLYVGEGAEAFF
TRBD1,NA,TRBJ1-2,TRBV4-2,TGTGCCAGCAGCCAAGATGGGACAGGGTTCTATGGCTACACCTTC,CASSQDGTGFYGYTF
NA,few,TRBJ2-3,TRBV15,TGTGCCACCAGCAGAGATCCGAGAGCGACGCAGTATTTT,CATSRDPRATQYF
TRBD2,NA,TRBJ2-1,TRBV6-1,TGTGCCAGCGGGCTAGCGGGGGTGAATGAGCAGTTCTTC,CASGLAGVNEQFF
TRBD1,NA,TRBJ1-2,TRBV2,TGTGCCAGCAGTCCGGGACAGGCCCAAACCTATGGCTACACCTTC,CASSPGQAQTYGYTF
NA,NA,TRBJ1-2,TRBV29-1,TGCAGCGTTCCACTCCGGGGGGCCTATGGCTACACCTTC,CSVPLRGAYGYTF
TRBD2,NA,TRBJ2-1,TRBV7-2,TGTGCCAGCAGCTCCTGGGATATAGCGGGTAGCAATGAGCAGTTCTTC,CASSSWDIAGSNEQFF
TRBD2,NA,TRBJ2-5,TRBV7-2,TGTGCCAGCAGCTTAAACGGGAGGTTCGAAGAGCAGTACTTC,CASSLNGRFEEQYF
NA,NA,TRBJ1-1,TRBV4-1,TGCGCCAGCAGCCAAGAGGGGGGAGTGTCCGCCTTCTTT,CASSQEGGVSAFF
TRBD1,NA,TRBJ2-5,TRBV29-1,TGCAGCGTTCGTCGACAGGGCGGCTCGGAGACCCAGTACTTC,CSVRRQGGSETQYF
NA,once,TRBJ2-7,TRBV27,TGTGCCAGCAGACGACATCCTTCTGAGCAGTACTTC,CASRRHPSEQYF
TRBD1,NA,TRBJ1-3,TRBV28,TGTGCCAGCAGAGGACAGGGAACGGGAAACACCATATATTTT,CASRGQGTGNTIYF
TRBD1,NA,TRBJ1-4,TRBV19,TGTGCCAGTAGTAAACCGGGACAGGGTCGAAAACTGTTTTTT,CASSKPGQGRKLFF
NA,few,TRBJ2-5,TRBV5-1,TGCGCCAGCAGTGACGGGACACGGGAGACCCAGTACTTC,CASSDGTRETQYF
NA,NA,TRBJ1-5,TRBV29-1,TGCAGCGTTTCTCGACAGCCGAATCAGCCCCAGCATTTT,CSVSRQPNQPQHF
TRBD2,NA,TRBJ2-1,TRBV7-8,TGTGCCAGCAGCTTAGAAAGGATGATAGCGGGGGTCAATGAGCAGTTCTTC,CASSLERMIAGVNEQFF
NA,few,TRBJ2-1,TRBV27,TGTGCCAGCAGTTTATTCGGGGGTCACAATGAGCAGTTCTTC,CASSLFGGHNEQFF
NA,NA,TRBJ2-5,TRBV29-1,TGCAGCGCCTCGTCAGGGTACTCCGTCCAAGAGACCCAGTACTTC,CSASSGYSVQETQYF
NA,few,TRBJ2-3,TRBV6-5,TGTGCCAGCAGTTACTCGAGATCCACAGATACGCAGTATTTT,CASSYSRSTDTQYF
NA,few,TRBJ1-5,TRBV2,TGTGCCAGCAAGGACTATAGCAATCAGCCCCAGCATTTT,CASKDYSNQPQHF
TRBD1,NA,TRBJ1-4,TRBV5-1,TGCGCCAGCAGCCCCGGGACAGGGCCTGAAAAACTGTTTTTT,CASSPGTGPEKLFF
NA,NA,TRBJ1-6,TRBV5-1,TGCGCCACCGGAGTGGGTCTAAATTCACCCCTCCACTTT,CATGVGLNSPLHF
TRBD1,NA,TRBJ2-7,TRBV27,TGTGCCAGCAGTTCCCGCGGACAGGGCTTCTACGAGCAGTACTTC,CASSSRGQGFYEQYF
NA,NA,TRBJ2-1,TRBV30,TGTGCCTGGAGTGTAATCAAGGGAGCGGAGCAGTTCTTC,CAWSVIKGAEQFF
NA,NA,TRBJ1-4,TRBV28,TGTGCCAGCAAGGAGGCTAATGAAAAACTGTTTTTT,CASKEANEKLFF
NA,NA,TRBJ1-2,TRBV4-2,TGTGCCAGCAGCCCATCGGCGGGGAGAGGTGGCTACACCTTC,CASSPSAGRGGYTF
TRBD2,NA,TRBJ2-1,TRBV15,TGTGCCACCAGCGGAGGACTAGCGGGAGATGGAGAGCAGTTCTTC,CATSGGLAGDGEQFF
NA,NA,TRBJ2-4,TRBV4-1,TGCGCCAGCAGCCACGGAGGCCTAGCCAAAAACATTCAGTACTTC,CASSHGGLAKNIQYF
NA,NA,TRBJ1-2,TRBV2,TGTGCCAGCAGTGAAGCGCCAGGGCCCTACGGCTATGGCTACACCTTC,CASSEAPGPYGYGYTF
TRBD1,NA,TRBJ2-7,TRBV28,TGTGCCAGCAGTTTCGCAGGGGGCTACGAGCAGTACTTC,CASSFAGGYEQYF
NA,few,TRBJ2-1,TRBV6-4,TGTGCCAGCAGTGGGACAAATGATGAGCAGTTCTTC,CASSGTNDEQFF
NA,NA,TRBJ2-7,TRBV15,TGTGCCACCAGCAGCCGACGGGGGTGGGGTTCGTACGAGCAGTACTTC,CATSSRRGWGSYEQYF
TRBD1,NA,TRBJ2-7,TRBV27,TGTGCCAGCAGTACACAGGGGGCGAACTACGAGCAGTACTTC,CASSTQGANYEQYF
TRBD2,once,TRBJ2-2,TRBV7-9,TGTGCCAGCAGCCGAGCTCTAGCGGGAACCGGGGAGCTGTTTTTT,CASSRALAGTGELFF
NA,NA,TRBJ1-5,TRBV21-1,TGTGCCCTTGGGGAGGGGGTACTCAATCAGCCCCAGCATTTT,CALGEGVLNQPQHF
NA,NA,TRBJ1-1,TRBV18,TGTGCCAGCTCAACCCCGGGGAGGCAGTTAGACACTGAAGCTTTCTTT,CASSTPGRQLDTEAFF
NA,NA,TRBJ2-2,TRBV19,TGTGCCAGGAAAGCAGGGTTTTTGAACACCGGGGAGCTGTTTTTT,CARKAGFLNTGELFF